This T cell receptor beta chain was retrieved from a study of cytomegalovirus exposure and HLA in healthy donors. Points from the study as a whole: TCR beta sequences reportedly predicted most subjects' HLA-A and HLA-B alleles accurately. The productive fraction for most TCR beta V segments was about 90% or about 30% in an earlier analysis.

As regards this clone: What it binds is unknown.

Vbeta (60) and Jbeta (13) primers were used in the PCR. Using immunoSEQ multiplex PCR, the repertoire was profiled, and TCRdb retains in-frame clones only, with some absent. This sample yields more than 95,000 clones, of which approximately 69% are seen a single time; approximately 3.8% belongs to the top ten. The V gene's germline CDR1 is SGHRS and CDR2 YFSETQ. CDR3 length equals 15 residues. With 1 base removed from V and 4 bases from J, the gap between germline ends came to 11 bases. The clonotype comes from a middle-aged man in good health and CMV-seropositive. Sequenced: PBMCs. The chain combines TRBV5-1 with TRBJ2-2; perhaps TRBD1 as D (6 bases). The DNA for the CDR3 is TGCGCCAGCAGCTTGTTACAGGGCGGCACCGGGGAGCTGTTTTTT. Amino acid sequence: CASSLLQGGTGELFF. Complete variable domain (other parts from reference TRBV5-1 and TRBJ2-2): KAGVTQTPRYLIKTRGQQVTLSCSPISGHRSVSWYQQTPGQGLQFLFEYFSETQRNKGNFPGRFSGRQFSNSRSEMNVSTLELGDSALYLCASSLLQGGTGELFFGEGSRLTVL.